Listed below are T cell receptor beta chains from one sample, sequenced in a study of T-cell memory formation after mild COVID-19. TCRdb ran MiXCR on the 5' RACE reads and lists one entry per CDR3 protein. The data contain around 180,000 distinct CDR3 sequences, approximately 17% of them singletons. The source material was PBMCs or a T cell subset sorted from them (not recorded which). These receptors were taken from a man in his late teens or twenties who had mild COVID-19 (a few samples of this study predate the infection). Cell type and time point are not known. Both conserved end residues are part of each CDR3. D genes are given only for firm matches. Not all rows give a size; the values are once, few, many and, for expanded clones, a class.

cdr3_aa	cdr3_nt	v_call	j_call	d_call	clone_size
CASSQDAGVGTDTQYF	TGTGCCAGCAGCCAAGATGCGGGGGTTGGCACAGATACGCAGTATTTT	TRBV14	TRBJ2-3	TRBD2	NA
CASHYRESSYNEQFF	TGCGCCAGCCATTACAGGGAGAGCTCCTACAATGAGCAGTTCTTC	TRBV5-1	TRBJ2-1	NA	few
CASSHGTSGVLGEQFF	TGTGCCAGCAGCCACGGGACTAGCGGGGTATTGGGTGAGCAGTTCTTC	TRBV12-3/TRBV12-4	TRBJ2-1	TRBD2	NA
CASSRNDNWSSPLHF	TGTGCCAGCAGCCGTAACGACAATTGGAGCTCACCCCTCCACTTT	TRBV4-2	TRBJ1-6	NA	NA
CASSLFFWVGNSPLHF	TGTGCCAGCAGCCTTTTTTTCTGGGTAGGAAATTCACCCCTCCACTTT	TRBV21-1	TRBJ1-6	NA	NA
CASSLEGRDWEPQHF	TGTGCCAGCAGCTTGGAAGGAAGGGATTGGGAGCCCCAGCATTTT	TRBV5-5	TRBJ1-5	NA	few
CASSLDLAGTGELFF	TGTGCCAGCAGTTTAGATTTGGCAGGCACCGGGGAGCTGTTTTTT	TRBV12-3/TRBV12-4	TRBJ2-2	NA	few
CASSSANRGGYTF	TGTGCCAGCAGCTCCGCAAACAGGGGCGGCTACACCTTC	TRBV7-2	TRBJ1-2	TRBD1	many
CASSVQGARTGELFF	TGTGCCAGCAGCGTACAGGGGGCTCGGACCGGGGAGCTGTTTTTT	TRBV7-3	TRBJ2-2	TRBD1	few
CASSFGTSVTDTQYF	TGTGCCAGCAGCTTCGGGACTAGCGTCACAGATACGCAGTATTTT	TRBV7-9	TRBJ2-3	TRBD2	NA
CASSLGQGPVEPQHF	TGCGCCAGCAGTTTGGGACAGGGGCCGGTGGAGCCCCAGCATTTT	TRBV4-1	TRBJ1-5	TRBD1	few
CASSSRTTNTGELFF	TGTGCCAGCAGCTCGAGGACAACGAACACCGGGGAGCTGTTTTTT	TRBV7-8	TRBJ2-2	NA	few
CASSAQGVRSNTQYF	TGTGCCAGCAGCGCGCAGGGGGTACGTTCAAATACGCAGTATTTT	TRBV6-4	TRBJ2-3	TRBD1	NA
CASSPQGAATEAFF	TGTGCCAGCAGCCCCCAGGGGGCGGCGACTGAAGCTTTCTTT	TRBV7-2	TRBJ1-1	TRBD1	NA
CASSRYQETQYF	TGTGCCAGCTCTAGGTACCAAGAGACCCAGTACTTC	TRBV6-2/TRBV6-3	TRBJ2-5	NA	NA
CASSFSGPRLTEAFF	TGCGCCAGCAGCTTTTCTGGGCCAAGGCTCACTGAAGCTTTCTTT	TRBV5-1	TRBJ1-1	NA	few
CASSLPRGPNTEAFF	TGTGCCAGCAGTTTGCCCAGGGGGCCGAACACTGAAGCTTTCTTT	TRBV28	TRBJ1-1	TRBD1	NA
CAGSLQGPDTQYF	TGTGCCGGCAGCTTACAGGGCCCGGATACGCAGTATTTT	TRBV7-9	TRBJ2-3	NA	NA
CATCQSEGSETQYF	TGTGCCACCTGTCAATCGGAGGGCAGCGAGACCCAGTACTTC	TRBV3-1	TRBJ2-5	NA	few
CAIRRTDAYEQYF	TGTGCCATCAGGAGGACGGATGCCTACGAGCAGTACTTC	TRBV10-3	TRBJ2-7	NA	many
CSASGTQSSYEQYF	TGCAGTGCATCCGGGACCCAGAGCTCCTACGAGCAGTACTTC	TRBV20-1	TRBJ2-7	NA	NA
CASSYRAGTGELFF	TGTGCCAGCAGTTACAGGGCAGGCACCGGGGAGCTGTTTTTT	TRBV11-1	TRBJ2-2	NA	NA
CASSFDRIWTEAFF	TGTGCCAGCAGCTTCGACAGGATCTGGACTGAAGCTTTCTTT	TRBV5-4	TRBJ1-1	NA	NA
CASSQRQGRSYNSPLHF	TGTGCCAGCAGCCAGAGACAGGGTCGGTCCTATAATTCACCCCTCCACTTT	TRBV6-5	TRBJ1-6	TRBD1	few
CASSPGPSDTQYF	TGTGCCAGCAGCCCGGGTCCGTCAGATACGCAGTATTTT	TRBV7-3	TRBJ2-3	NA	many
CASSWRDF	TGTGCCAGCAGTTGGAGGGACTTC	TRBV7-2	TRBJ2-5	NA	NA
CASSYSTGGGTEAFF	TGTGCCAGCAGTTACTCGACAGGAGGAGGGACTGAAGCTTTCTTT	TRBV6-5	TRBJ1-1	NA	NA
CASSSLGPKVAKNIQYF	TGTGCCAGCAGCTCATTGGGACCCAAGGTAGCCAAAAACATTCAGTACTTC	TRBV7-7	TRBJ2-4	NA	NA
CASSLNTEETQYF	TGTGCCAGCAGCTTAAATACCGAAGAGACCCAGTACTTC	TRBV7-3	TRBJ2-5	NA	many
CSARDWRGGDTQYF	TGCAGTGCTAGAGATTGGCGGGGGGGGGATACGCAGTATTTT	TRBV20-1	TRBJ2-3	TRBD2	few
CASSFVGTWERTSGNTIYF	TGTGCCAGCAGTTTTGTAGGGACGTGGGAAAGAACCTCTGGAAACACCATATATTTT	TRBV28	TRBJ1-3	NA	few
CASSYSYTQGETQYF	TGTGCCAGCAGTTACTCGTACACCCAGGGAGAGACCCAGTACTTC	TRBV6-5	TRBJ2-5	NA	NA
CASSPSFREAFF	TGTGCCAGCAGCCCGAGCTTTAGGGAAGCTTTCTTT	TRBV14	TRBJ1-1	NA	few
CASSLAGSPDSGNTIYF	TGCGCCAGCAGCTTGGCTGGCAGCCCGGACTCTGGAAACACCATATATTTT	TRBV5-1	TRBJ1-3	NA	few
CASSLEQYSETQYF	TGTGCCAGCAGCTTGGAACAGTATTCAGAGACCCAGTACTTC	TRBV5-5	TRBJ2-5	NA	NA
CASSHVPRASLGGELFF	TGCGCCAGCAGCCACGTTCCCAGGGCTAGCTTGGGCGGGGAGCTGTTTTTT	TRBV4-1	TRBJ2-2	NA	NA
CASSYDRVAGYTF	TGCGCCAGCAGCTACGACAGGGTCGCCGGCTACACCTTC	TRBV5-1	TRBJ1-2	TRBD1	NA
CASSGPGRTLTYF	TGTGCCAGCAGCGGGCCGGGACGGACTTTAACGTATTTT	TRBV7-2	TRBJ2-3	NA	NA
CASSVTGVQETQYF	TGTGCCAGCAGCGTAACAGGAGTCCAAGAGACCCAGTACTTC	TRBV9	TRBJ2-5	NA	NA
CASSLHGPYGYTF	TGTGCCAGCAGCTTACACGGCCCCTATGGCTACACCTTC	TRBV5-6	TRBJ1-2	NA	NA
CASSSESLNTEAFF	TGCGCCAGCAGCTCGGAGTCCTTGAACACTGAAGCTTTCTTT	TRBV5-1	TRBJ1-1	NA	NA
CASSLFRGRTGELFF	TGTGCCAGCAGCTTATTCCGGGGACGGACCGGGGAGCTGTTTTTT	TRBV11-2	TRBJ2-2	NA	few
CASSPFGRGPETQYF	TGCGCCAGCAGCCCATTCGGGAGGGGACCAGAGACCCAGTACTTC	TRBV4-3	TRBJ2-5	TRBD2	NA